The source of this T cell receptor (beta chain) is a study of blood T cell repertoires in COVID-19. Study background: Italy, Spain and the United States were the sources of the convalescent and acute COVID-19 samples. From T cells, B-cell-depleted T cells, or PBMCs came the material, which was cDNA or gDNA.

In the authors' methods: How many nucleated cells were present was estimated from reference gene primer amplification. Sequenced by immunoSEQ multiplex PCR; TCRdb stores in-frame clones only, minus some. From that table come the V and J calls and clone size; the DNA was used to work out D and trimming. The sample holds 150,000 to 200,000 clones, around 87% seen once. CDR3 length equals 15 residues. CDR1 LNHDA and CDR2 SQIVND come from the germline V gene (reference sequence). V gave up 3 bases and J gave up 5 bases; unmatched junction bases: 5. Sequences were obtained from peripheral blood. This receptor was taken from a man aged 18-30 years with active or convalescent COVID-19. The chain uses TRBV19 and TRBJ1-5, with 9 nucleotides matching TRBD1. The CDR3 bases are TGTGCCAGTAGTATCTCAGGACAGGGGTATCAGCCCCAGCATTTT. Protein: CASSISGQGYQPQHF.